The rows below give T cell receptor beta chains drawn from one sample of a study of radiation and T cells in renal cell carcinoma. Produced via immunoSEQ multiplex PCR; TCRdb's table is partial and in-frame only. Of 60,000 to 95,000 clones in the sample, approximately 87% were seen once. The material sequenced was blood, taken from a patient whose treatment included radiotherapy and nephrectomy. The receptors come from a woman aged 55-70 years with renal cell carcinoma. The CDR3 runs from the conserved cysteine through the conserved F or W. D genes are given only for firm matches. Not every row has a clone size; where given, it reads once, few, many or a size class.

clone_size,j_call,v_call,d_call,cdr3_aa,cdr3_nt
NA,TRBJ2-1,TRBV18,TRBD1,CASSPGTGGTYNEQFF,TGTGCCAGCTCACCAGGAACAGGGGGGACCTACAATGAGCAGTTCTTC
NA,TRBJ2-7,TRBV7-8,TRBD1,CASSLYQGARDEQYF,TGTGCCAGCAGCTTATACCAGGGGGCTCGCGACGAGCAGTACTTC
once,TRBJ2-5,TRBV14,NA,CASSRIQGGRGETQYF,TGTGCCAGCAGCCGGATTCAGGGGGGGAGAGGAGAGACCCAGTACTTC
NA,TRBJ2-3,TRBV15,NA,CATSTLLADTQYF,TGTGCCACCAGCACCCTACTAGCAGATACGCAGTATTTT
few,TRBJ1-3,TRBV7-2,NA,CASSLRFSPGNTIYF,TGTGCCAGCAGCTTAAGGTTTTCGCCTGGAAACACCATATATTTT
once,TRBJ2-5,TRBV28,NA,CASSYPPQGIETQYF,TGTGCCAGCAGTTATCCGCCCCAGGGCATAGAGACCCAGTACTTC
NA,TRBJ1-5,TRBV19,NA,CASSPRDSAPNQPQHF,TGTGCCAGTAGCCCTCGGGACTCCGCCCCTAATCAGCCCCAGCATTTT
NA,TRBJ2-7,TRBV10-3,NA,CAISEPGYEQYF,TGTGCCATCAGTGAGCCTGGGTACGAGCAGTACTTC
NA,TRBJ1-4,TRBV6-5,TRBD1,CASSQQGGDEKLFF,TGTGCCAGCAGTCAACAGGGGGGCGATGAAAAACTGTTTTTT
NA,TRBJ2-6,TRBV19,TRBD1,CASSRDRALSGANVLTF,TGTGCCAGTAGTCGGGACAGAGCCCTCTCTGGGGCCAACGTCCTGACTTTC
NA,TRBJ1-1,TRBV10-3,TRBD1,CAISGTGRNTEAFF,TGTGCCATCAGTGGGACAGGGCGGAACACTGAAGCTTTCTTT
NA,TRBJ1-2,TRBV30,NA,CAWSVGQYGYTF,TGTGCCTGGAGTGTAGGACAGTATGGCTACACCTTC
NA,TRBJ1-2,TRBV20-1,NA,CSVYGENGYTF,TGCAGTGTGTACGGGGAAAATGGCTACACCTTC
NA,TRBJ1-1,TRBV19,NA,CASKAAQSPLNTEAFF,TGTGCCAGTAAGGCCGCCCAATCGCCCTTGAACACTGAAGCTTTCTTT
few,TRBJ1-3,TRBV9,NA,CASSREGAGNTIYF,TGTGCCAGCAGCCGGGAGGGGGCTGGAAACACCATATATTTT
NA,TRBJ2-7,TRBV29-1,NA,CSVVGQAYEQYF,TGCAGCGTTGTTGGGCAAGCCTACGAGCAGTACTTC
NA,TRBJ2-5,TRBV5-1,NA,CASSSGTLSPETQYF,TGCGCCAGCAGCTCCGGGACCCTCTCCCCGGAGACCCAGTACTTC
NA,TRBJ1-1,TRBV5-4,NA,CASRLAQGTTEAFF,TGTGCCAGCAGGCTAGCCCAGGGTACCACTGAAGCTTTCTTT
NA,TRBJ1-2,TRBV2,NA,CARATGNYGYTF,TGTGCCAGAGCGACTGGTAACTATGGCTACACCTTC
NA,TRBJ1-4,TRBV19,NA,CASSSVSGVTNEKLFF,TGTGCCAGTAGTAGCGTCTCGGGGGTAACTAATGAAAAACTGTTTTTT
NA,TRBJ2-5,TRBV27,NA,CASKGELGFETQYF,TGTGCCAGCAAGGGAGAACTGGGTTTCGAGACCCAGTACTTC
NA,TRBJ1-1,TRBV25-1,NA,CASSEEDRPMEAFF,TGTGCCAGCAGTGAAGAGGACAGACCTATGGAAGCTTTCTTT
NA,TRBJ2-5,TRBV27,NA,CASSRSAPPGETQYF,TGTGCCAGCAGTCGTTCGGCTCCCCCGGGAGAGACCCAGTACTTC
NA,TRBJ2-7,TRBV7-2,TRBD2,CASSSPGLAGKSSYEQYF,TGTGCCAGCAGCTCTCCGGGACTAGCGGGCAAGAGCTCCTACGAGCAGTACTTC
NA,TRBJ1-3,TRBV5-1,NA,CASSLATRGAGNTIYF,TGCGCCAGCAGCTTGGCCACCAGGGGAGCCGGAAACACCATATATTTT
NA,TRBJ2-1,TRBV7-2,NA,CASSPFGFSPPEQFF,TGTGCCAGCAGCCCCTTTGGTTTTAGTCCGCCTGAGCAGTTCTTC
few,TRBJ2-3,TRBV7-9,NA,CASSLVSGSTDTQYF,TGTGCCAGCAGCTTGGTAAGCGGGAGCACAGATACGCAGTATTTT
NA,TRBJ2-2,TRBV6-1,NA,CASTLGDANTGELFF,TGTGCCAGCACCCTTGGGGACGCGAACACCGGGGAGCTGTTTTTT
NA,TRBJ2-3,TRBV19,TRBD2,CASSIYGGSTDTQYF,TGTGCCAGTAGTATATATGGCGGGAGTACAGATACGCAGTATTTT
NA,TRBJ2-7,TRBV21-1,NA,CASSNRHPRADEQYF,TGTGCCAGCAGCAACCGTCATCCGAGGGCGGACGAGCAGTACTTC
NA,TRBJ1-1,TRBV7-9,NA,CASSLPLNTEAFF,TGTGCCAGCAGCCTGCCCCTGAACACTGAAGCTTTCTTT
NA,TRBJ2-7,TRBV11-3,TRBD2,CASSPGRGNSYEQYF,TGTGCCAGCAGCCCGGGGAGGGGAAACTCCTACGAGCAGTACTTC
NA,TRBJ2-7,TRBV9,NA,CASSAQNSYEQYF,TGTGCCAGCAGCGCACAGAACTCCTACGAGCAGTACTTC
NA,TRBJ2-1,TRBV7-3,TRBD2,CASSPGTSGLGLYNEQFF,TGTGCCAGCAGCCCCGGGACTAGCGGATTGGGGCTATACAATGAGCAGTTCTTC
NA,TRBJ1-2,TRBV6-5,NA,CASSPSGSNYGYTF,TGTGCCAGCAGTCCTTCGGGATCTAACTATGGCTACACCTTC
NA,TRBJ2-2,TRBV6-1,NA,CASSEIGGGTGELFF,TGTGCCAGCAGTGAAATAGGCGGTGGGACCGGGGAGCTGTTTTTT
NA,TRBJ1-5,TRBV7-3,NA,CASSLTRVGDQPQHF,TGTGCCAGCAGCTTAACCCGGGTGGGGGATCAGCCCCAGCATTTT
NA,TRBJ1-5,TRBV7-9,NA,CASSLVGENQPQHF,TGTGCCAGCAGCTTAGTAGGGGAGAATCAGCCCCAGCATTTT
NA,TRBJ2-3,TRBV9,TRBD2,CASSVDIGLADTQYF,TGTGCCAGCAGCGTAGATATCGGACTAGCAGATACGCAGTATTTT
NA,TRBJ2-7,TRBV19,NA,CASSLGGTAYEQYF,TGTGCCAGTAGTTTGGGAGGGACAGCGTACGAGCAGTACTTC